These T cell receptor beta chains were read from a single sample in a study of identical twins. TCRdb recomputed calls from the 5' RACE reads with MiXCR, one row per CDR3 protein. This sample has 600,000 to 850,000 distinct CDR3 sequences, with 18% found just once. This sample also belongs to another study, concerning T cells expressing NK-cell markers.

The sample consisted of PBMCs. Receptor source: a woman between 18 and 30 years old in good health. Both conserved end residues are trimmed from each CDR3.

>TRBV20-1
SARDQPGHKASGYT
>TRBV7-9
ASTLGGGYT
>TRBV4-2
ASSQEGGGSYNEQF
>TRBV6-6
ASSYSQDTQY
>TRBV4-1
ASSQEKNVDEQF
>TRBV27
ASRPTPGGGGTEAF
>TRBV10-3
AISDFGGGHEQY
>TRBV19
GTGPRRGEQF
>TRBV7-2
ASRRRY
>TRBV20-1
SAAESRISSYNEQF
>TRBV6-1
ASSGQGAGQPQH
>TRBV5-1
ASSPFSNQPQH
>TRBV7-9
ASRSNWSTGGNEKLF
>TRBV6-1
ASSLAPLSSGSYEQY
>TRBV29-1
SAGLASSYNEQF
>TRBV3-1
ASSHPYVEANEQF
>TRBV5-1
ASSLDLAGSYNEQF
>TRBV5-5
ASSGDTQETQY
>TRBV12-3/TRBV12-4
ASTLGAGGTDTQY
>TRBV20-1
SARDWGAGNQETQY
>TRBV5-5
ASLIPLTPGRIADTQY
>TRBV20-1
SARVRGQGVTGELF
>TRBV20-1
SARGITGTHTGELF
>TRBV5-6
ASSFGRGDTQY
>TRBV3-1
ASSQRGNTGELF
>TRBV4-2
ASSRRQGGQRSTGELF
>TRBV12-3/TRBV12-4
ASSSSAGYT
>TRBV29-1
SVEMTGGVSETQY
>TRBV10-3
AISDPTGLAVHEQY
>TRBV2
AGRQESYNEQF
>TRBV6-1
ASSRTPTGPPHYGYT
>TRBV7-2
ASSASGVTDTQY
>TRBV6-5
ASSYSTGPLHEKLF